A selection of T cell receptor beta chains follows, all from one sample in a study of blood T cell repertoires in COVID-19. Libraries were prepared by immunoSEQ multiplex PCR; TCRdb keeps only in-frame clonotypes and omits some of them. The sample contains roughly 250,000 clones, roughly 87% of which appear only once. The sequenced sample consisted of PBMCs or T cells enriched from blood (not recorded which). These TCRs come from a woman aged 30 to 39 with acute COVID-19. Each CDR3 is given with its conserved first and last residue. The D gene is left open where the match is weak. Some rows mark clone size as missing; the rest say once, few, many or name a class of expanded clone.

j_call	d_call	v_call	clone_size	cdr3_aa	cdr3_nt
TRBJ2-3	-	TRBV9	-	CASSVAPRPGADTQYF	TGTGCCAGCAGCGTAGCCCCTCGCCCGGGGGCAGATACGCAGTATTTT
TRBJ2-1	TRBD2	TRBV7-8	-	CASSLGGGLNEQFF	TGTGCCAGCAGCTTAGGGGGGGGATTGAATGAGCAGTTCTTC
TRBJ1-2	TRBD1	TRBV2	-	CASSEATGTGGAFYGYTF	TGTGCCAGCAGTGAAGCAACCGGGACAGGGGGCGCGTTCTATGGCTACACCTTC
TRBJ2-7	-	TRBV6-1	-	CASSENRPSQQYF	TGTGCCAGCAGTGAAAACAGGCCTAGTCAGCAGTACTTC
TRBJ2-3	TRBD2	TRBV18	-	CASSPEGLAGGDTQYF	TGTGCCAGCTCACCGGAGGGACTAGCGGGAGGCGATACGCAGTATTTT
TRBJ1-5	-	TRBV27	-	CASSLDKGGNQPQHF	TGTGCCAGCAGTTTAGATAAAGGAGGCAATCAGCCCCAGCATTTT
TRBJ1-1	-	TRBV2	-	CASMLDSDLEAFF	TGTGCCAGCATGCTCGACAGCGACTTAGAAGCTTTCTTT
TRBJ1-4	TRBD1	TRBV25-1	-	CASSRQGDEKLFF	TGTGCCAGCAGTAGACAGGGGGATGAAAAACTGTTTTTT
TRBJ2-3	TRBD2	TRBV7-9	few	CASSLTSGGAGTDTQYF	TGTGCCAGCAGCCTGACTAGCGGGGGGGCAGGCACAGATACGCAGTATTTT
TRBJ2-5	TRBD1	TRBV2	-	CASRDRGEETQYF	TGTGCCAGCAGAGACAGGGGAGAGGAGACCCAGTACTTC
TRBJ1-5	-	TRBV19	-	CASTLRTGGKPQHF	TGTGCCAGTACTCTTAGGACTGGGGGGAAGCCCCAGCATTTT
TRBJ2-2	TRBD2	TRBV19	-	CAASSGGAKTGELFF	TGTGCCGCGTCCAGCGGGGGGGCCAAGACCGGGGAGCTGTTTTTT
TRBJ1-6	-	TRBV5-8	few	CASSLNRVNSPLHF	TGTGCCAGCAGCTTGAACAGGGTTAACTCACCCCTCCACTTT
TRBJ1-2	-	TRBV7-8	once	CASSLLRDYGYTF	TGTGCCAGCAGCTTATTGCGGGACTATGGCTACACCTTC
TRBJ2-7	TRBD1	TRBV28	-	CASSFLTGSNSYEQYF	TGTGCCAGCAGTTTCCTGACAGGGAGTAACTCCTACGAGCAGTACTTC
TRBJ2-1	TRBD2	TRBV28	-	CASSLSGGGSYNEQFF	TGTGCCAGCAGTCTTTCCGGGGGGGGATCCTACAATGAGCAGTTCTTC
TRBJ1-3	TRBD1	TRBV25-1	-	CASQPAGGTGNTIYF	TGTGCCAGCCAACCCGCAGGGGGCACTGGAAACACCATATATTTT
TRBJ1-5	-	TRBV7-8	-	CASSSEGVRQPQHF	TGTGCCAGCAGCTCTGAAGGGGTTCGACAGCCCCAGCATTTT
TRBJ2-3	TRBD1	TRBV3-1/TRBV3-2	-	CASSPRQGRDTQYF	TGTGCCAGCAGCCCTCGACAGGGGCGGGATACGCAGTATTTT
TRBJ2-1	TRBD2	TRBV5-1	-	CASRMELAENEQFF	TGCGCCAGCAGAATGGAACTAGCGGAAAATGAGCAGTTCTTC